This TCR beta chain was profiled in a study of OX40 agonist ivuxolimab in advanced cancers. Study-level background: Ivuxolimab was delivered to patients intravenously every 2 weeks at doses spanning 0.01 to 10 mg/kg. Three patients showed partial responses: one hepatocellular carcinoma and two cutaneous melanoma cases. Findings of the study overall: Clones of CD4+ and CD8+ blood T cells grew by week 6 at doses of 0.1 to 3.0 mg/kg.

Profiled with immunoSEQ multiplex PCR; TCRdb holds only in-frame clones, not every one. Among 80,000 to 100,000 clones listed, roughly 91% were seen once. As regards this clone: Its antigen is not known.

V was trimmed by 11 bases and J by 6 bases, leaving 11 bases between them. The germline V gene has CDR1 MNHEY and CDR2 SVGAGI. The CDR3 loop spans 10 amino acids. On cycle 4 day 1 and cycle 7 day 1, as well as at baseline, blood was sampled. The rearrangement links TRBV6-5 to TRBJ2-7; TRBD2 is a possible D gene (6 bases). The TCR was taken from an adult with an advanced solid tumor such as melanoma, head and neck, liver or kidney cancer. Material: CD4+ or CD8+ T cells sorted from blood, obtained in a trial of the OX40 agonist ivuxolimab. The CDR3 DNA reads TGTGCCTCGGGGGAGGTCGAGCAGTACTTC. This gives the protein CASGEVEQYF.